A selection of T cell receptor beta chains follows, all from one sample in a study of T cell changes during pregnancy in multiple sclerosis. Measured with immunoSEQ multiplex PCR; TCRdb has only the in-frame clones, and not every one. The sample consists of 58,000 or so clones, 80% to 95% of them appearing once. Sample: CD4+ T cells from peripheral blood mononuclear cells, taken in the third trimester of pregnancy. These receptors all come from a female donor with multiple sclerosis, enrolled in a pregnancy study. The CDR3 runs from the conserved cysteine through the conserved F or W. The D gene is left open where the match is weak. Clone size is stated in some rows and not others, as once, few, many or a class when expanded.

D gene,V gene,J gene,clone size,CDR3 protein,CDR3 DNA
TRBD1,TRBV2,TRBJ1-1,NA,CASRGQGAGTEAFF,TGTGCCAGCAGAGGACAGGGGGCGGGCACTGAAGCTTTCTTT
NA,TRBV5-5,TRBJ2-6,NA,CASTPREVSGANVLTF,TGTGCCAGCACCCCCAGGGAGGTCTCTGGGGCCAACGTCCTGACTTTC
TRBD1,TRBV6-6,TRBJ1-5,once,CASSGTGGNQPQHF,TGTGCCAGCAGTGGGACAGGGGGCAATCAGCCCCAGCATTTT
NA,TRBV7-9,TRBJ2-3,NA,CASSSRDTQYF,TGTGCCAGCAGTTCTCGAGATACGCAGTATTTT
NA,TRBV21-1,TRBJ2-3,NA,CASSMGRGATDTQYF,TGTGCCAGCAGCATGGGGAGGGGGGCTACAGATACGCAGTATTTT
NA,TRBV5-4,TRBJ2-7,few,CASSPQGTYEQYF,TGTGCCAGCAGCCCACAGGGAACCTACGAGCAGTACTTC
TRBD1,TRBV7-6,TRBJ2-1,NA,CASSPLRQGGYNEQFF,TGTGCCAGCAGCCCCCTCCGACAGGGGGGGTACAATGAGCAGTTCTTC
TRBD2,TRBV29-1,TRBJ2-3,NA,CSGYGSGGDTDTQYF,TGCAGCGGTTACGGTAGCGGGGGGGACACAGATACGCAGTATTTT
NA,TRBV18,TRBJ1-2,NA,CASSPETSGYGYTF,TGTGCCAGCTCACCTGAGACATCCGGCTATGGCTACACCTTC
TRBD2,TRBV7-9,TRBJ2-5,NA,CASSFAGGETQYF,TGTGCCAGCAGCTTCGCGGGGGGGGAGACCCAGTACTTC
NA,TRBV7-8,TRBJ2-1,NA,CASSFAGALYNEQFF,TGTGCCAGCAGCTTCGCTGGGGCACTCTACAATGAGCAGTTCTTC
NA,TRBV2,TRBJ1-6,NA,CASTVDSTISPLHF,TGTGCCAGTACGGTAGACAGTACTATTTCACCCCTCCACTTT
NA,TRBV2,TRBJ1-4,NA,CASLLATNEKLFF,TGTGCCAGCCTCCTTGCAACTAATGAAAAACTGTTTTTT
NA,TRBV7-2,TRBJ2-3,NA,CASSLARTGTDTQYF,TGTGCCAGCAGCTTAGCGAGGACGGGGACAGATACGCAGTATTTT
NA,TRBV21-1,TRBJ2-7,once,CASRIGTSGKEEQYF,TGTGCCAGCAGAATCGGGACTAGCGGTAAGGAAGAGCAGTACTTC
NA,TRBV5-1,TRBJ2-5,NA,CASSLFGRGPSRETQYF,TGCGCCAGCAGCTTGTTCGGCAGGGGCCCAAGTAGGGAGACCCAGTACTTC
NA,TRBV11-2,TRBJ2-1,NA,CASSYTGSSYNEQFF,TGTGCCAGCAGCTATACAGGGAGCTCCTACAATGAGCAGTTCTTC
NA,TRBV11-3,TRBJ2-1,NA,CASSPLGGEQFF,TGTGCCAGCAGCCCCCTAGGCGGTGAGCAGTTCTTC
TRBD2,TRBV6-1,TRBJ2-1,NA,CASNQRGGGYNEQFF,TGTGCCAGCAACCAGCGGGGGGGCGGTTACAATGAGCAGTTCTTC
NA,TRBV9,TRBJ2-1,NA,CASSGRGDYNEQFF,TGTGCCAGCAGCGGGCGGGGAGACTACAATGAGCAGTTCTTC
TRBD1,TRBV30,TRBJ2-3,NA,CAWSQGAGSDTQYF,TGTGCCTGGAGTCAGGGGGCAGGTTCAGATACGCAGTATTTT
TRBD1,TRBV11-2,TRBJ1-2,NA,CASKKGQGFYGYTF,TGTGCCAGCAAAAAGGGACAGGGGTTCTATGGCTACACCTTC
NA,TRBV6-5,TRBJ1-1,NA,CASKGDTEAFF,TGTGCCAGCAAAGGGGACACTGAAGCTTTCTTT
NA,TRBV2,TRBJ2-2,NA,CASSGTSGIIGELFF,TGTGCCAGCAGCGGAACTTCAGGGATAATCGGGGAGCTGTTTTTT
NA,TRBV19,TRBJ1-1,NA,CASSLLGGSTEAFF,TGTGCCAGTAGCCTGCTTGGCGGGAGCACTGAAGCTTTCTTT
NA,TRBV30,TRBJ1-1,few,CAWSFQGAPFF,TGTGCCTGGAGTTTCCAGGGTGCGCCTTTCTTT
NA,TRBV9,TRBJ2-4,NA,CASSVSGSKNIQYF,TGTGCCAGCAGCGTATCTGGGAGCAAAAACATTCAGTACTTC
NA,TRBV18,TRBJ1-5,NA,CASSPSSGSNQPQHF,TGTGCCAGCTCACCATCATCCGGGTCCAATCAGCCCCAGCATTTT
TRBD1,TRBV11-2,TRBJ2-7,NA,CASSPWDRVNEQYF,TGTGCCAGCAGCCCATGGGACAGGGTCAACGAGCAGTACTTC
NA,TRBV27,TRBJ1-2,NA,CASSLSTGYGYTF,TGTGCCAGCAGTTTATCAACCGGGTATGGCTACACCTTC
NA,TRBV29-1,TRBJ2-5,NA,CSARRGVETQYF,TGCAGCGCCCGGCGAGGAGTGGAGACCCAGTACTTC
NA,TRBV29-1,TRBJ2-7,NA,CSVYVRDNTYEQYF,TGCAGCGTTTACGTGCGCGACAACACCTACGAGCAGTACTTC
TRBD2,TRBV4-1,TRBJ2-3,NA,CASSQDLSGGALDTQYF,TGCGCCAGCAGCCAAGACCTCTCCGGGGGGGCTTTAGATACGCAGTATTTT
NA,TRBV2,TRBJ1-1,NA,CASRSEQGNTEAFF,TGTGCCAGCAGAAGCGAACAGGGCAACACTGAAGCTTTCTTT
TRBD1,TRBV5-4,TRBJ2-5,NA,CASSLGTGRSQETQYF,TGTGCCAGCAGCTTGGGGACAGGGAGGTCCCAAGAGACCCAGTACTTC
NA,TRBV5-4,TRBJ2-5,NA,CASSLSGETQYF,TGTGCCAGCAGCTTGTCCGGAGAGACCCAGTACTTC
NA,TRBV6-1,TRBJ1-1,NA,CASSPTQDTHTEAFF,TGTGCCAGCAGTCCCACACAGGATACCCACACTGAAGCTTTCTTT
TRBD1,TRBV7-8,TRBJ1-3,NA,CASSLAMRQGVPGNTIYF,TGTGCCAGCAGCTTAGCTATGAGACAGGGGGTCCCGGGAAACACCATATATTTT
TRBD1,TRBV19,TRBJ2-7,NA,CASRLGQAANYEQYF,TGTGCCAGCCGATTAGGACAGGCTGCGAATTACGAGCAGTACTTC
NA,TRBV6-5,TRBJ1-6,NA,CASSYSWSSYNSPLHF,TGTGCCAGCAGTTACTCTTGGAGCTCCTATAATTCACCCCTCCACTTT
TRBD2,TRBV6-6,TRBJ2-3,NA,CASIWGGGTDTQYF,TGTGCCAGCATTTGGGGAGGGGGCACAGATACGCAGTATTTT
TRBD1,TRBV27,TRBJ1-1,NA,CASSLSVGGATEAFF,TGTGCCAGCAGTTTATCGGTAGGGGGCGCGACTGAAGCTTTCTTT
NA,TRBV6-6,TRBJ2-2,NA,CASSYGRVPGELFF,TGTGCCAGCAGTTACGGCAGGGTCCCCGGGGAGCTGTTTTTT
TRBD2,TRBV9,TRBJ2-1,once,CASSLGAGGSLSEQFF,TGTGCCAGCAGCCTTGGGGCGGGGGGATCTCTCAGTGAGCAGTTCTTC
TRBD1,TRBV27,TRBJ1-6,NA,CASSSPMTGDNSPLHF,TGTGCCAGCAGTTCTCCCATGACAGGGGACAACTCACCCCTCCACTTT
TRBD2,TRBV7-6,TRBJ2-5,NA,CASSLAVGGGAGETQYF,TGTGCCAGCAGCTTGGCGGTAGGCGGGGGGGCCGGAGAGACCCAGTACTTC
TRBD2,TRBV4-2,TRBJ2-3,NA,CASSQELAGARADTQYF,TGTGCCAGCAGCCAAGAACTAGCGGGGGCTAGGGCAGATACGCAGTATTTT
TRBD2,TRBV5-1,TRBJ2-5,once,CASSLGLAGGGQETQYF,TGCGCCAGCAGCTTGGGACTAGCGGGGGGTGGCCAAGAGACCCAGTACTTC
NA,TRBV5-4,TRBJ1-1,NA,CASSQRGGDTEAFF,TGTGCCAGCAGCCAGAGGGGAGGCGACACTGAAGCTTTCTTT
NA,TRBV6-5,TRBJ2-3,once,CASSYFPTNPTDTQYF,TGTGCCAGCAGTTATTTTCCAACTAACCCCACAGATACGCAGTATTTT
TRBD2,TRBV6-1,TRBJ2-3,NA,CASSVGTSGGVVSTDTQYF,TGTGCCAGCAGTGTGGGGACTAGCGGGGGGGTTGTGAGCACAGATACGCAGTATTTT
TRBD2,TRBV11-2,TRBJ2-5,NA,CASSSLASSGVQETQYF,TGTGCCAGCAGCTCTTTGGCGTCTAGCGGGGTGCAAGAGACCCAGTACTTC
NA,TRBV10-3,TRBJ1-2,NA,CAITPDRQNYGYTF,TGTGCCATCACTCCCGACAGACAAAACTATGGCTACACCTTC